The 27 T cell receptor beta chains listed next were all sequenced from one sample in a study of CD8+ T cells in alopecia areata. RNA was isolated and reverse transcribed to cDNA, the sequencing template. Libraries were prepared by immunoSEQ multiplex PCR; TCRdb keeps only in-frame clonotypes and omits some of them. The sample carries fewer than 350,000 clones, roughly 64% recorded once. The treatment: oral pan-JAK inhibitor, 5-10 mg twice daily. The sequencing here drew on CD4+ T cells sorted from blood, taken at week 24, from a patient treated with tofacitinib. Receptor source: a human donor with alopecia areata.

The J gene is TRBJ2-3, the V gene TRBV5-1; 8 positions agree with TRBD1. This CDR3 comprises 16 residues. Germline CDR1 reads SGHRS; CDR2 reads YFSETQ. With V trimmed by 1 base and J by 4 bases, 8 bases remained unmatched. Here the CDR3 reads CASSLPQGAKADTQYF. The CDR3 DNA follows: TGCGCCAGCAGCTTGCCCCAGGGGGCGAAGGCAGATACGCAGTATTTT.

About this clone: The identical CDR3 is also encoded by other nucleotide sequences in the sample. The chain is built from TRBV9 and TRBJ2-3; TRBD2 agrees at 11 bases. The CDR3 runs to 16 residues. Germline V CDR1 and CDR2: SGDLS, YYNGEE. With V trimmed by 2 bases and J by 3 bases, 5 bases remained unmatched. The CDR3 DNA reads as TGTGCCAGCAGCGTCGTAGCGGGGGGGAGTACAGATACGCAGTATTTT. It codes for CASSVVAGGSTDTQYF.

The gene calls are TRBV30 and TRBJ1-1; D gene uncertain. The CDR3 totals 13 residues. Trimming shortened V by 1 base and J by 1 base, and 7 bases separated the two germline ends. Germline assignment: CDR1 GTSNPN and CDR2 SVGIG (reference sequence). CDR3 nucleotides: TGTGCCTGGAGTGCTTTTTCGAACACTGAAGCTTTCTTT. It encodes CAWSAFSNTEAFF.

The V and J genes are TRBV29-1 and TRBJ1-5; 7 nucleotides agree with TRBD1. V shed 6 bases and J 14 bases; nucleotides not matched to a gene: 10. Germline lookup yields CDR1 SQVTM and CDR2 ANQGSEA. This CDR3 contains 11 residues. CDR3 DNA: TGCAGCGTAGCGCAACAGGGGCGGGAGCATTTT. Translation gives CSVAQQGREHF. Filled out from reference TRBV29-1 and TRBJ1-5, the complete variable domain reads SAVISQKPSRDICQRGTSLTIQCQVDSQVTMMFWYRQQPGQSLTLIATANQGSEATYESGFVIDKFPISRPNLTFSTLTVSNMSPEDSSIYLCSVAQQGREHFGDGTRLSIL.

This clone was seen a few times. The genes are TRBV10-3 and TRBJ2-1; 8 nucleotides align to TRBD1. From germline, CDR1 is ENHRY and CDR2 SYGVKD. The CDR3 is made up of 14 amino acids. J lost 2 bases, V lost 10 bases, and 7 bases had no gene match. This chain's CDR3 is CATLPGQAYNEQFF. The DNA for the CDR3 is TGTGCCACCTTACCGGGACAGGCCTACAATGAGCAGTTCTTC.

The chain carries TRBV2 and TRBJ1-6; D unclear. V dropped 4 bases and J dropped 9 bases, with 16 bases sitting between them. The CDR3 runs to 15 residues. Germline V gene data show CDR1 as SNHLY and CDR2 as FYNNEI. CDR3: CASSASRQAASPLHF. As DNA, the CDR3 is TGTGCCAGCAGTGCCAGTCGGCAGGCGGCTTCACCCCTCCACTTT.

This chain connects TRBV15 to TRBJ2-3; no clear D. CDR1 and CDR2 (germline): LNHNV, YYDKDF (reference sequence). The CDR3 is 16 residues long. V gave up 8 bases and J gave up 6 bases, with 24 bases separating them. CDR3 residues: CATSPRVPSPSDTQYF. CDR3 DNA: TGTGCCACCTCACCTAGGGTGCCGTCGCCGTCGGATACGCAGTATTTT.

This clone was counted only a few times. The chain uses TRBV29-1 and TRBJ2-5, with D perhaps TRBD1 (6 bases). The CDR3 has 13 residues. From germline, CDR1 is SQVTM and CDR2 ANQGSEA. The V end was cut by 3 bases, the J end by 3 bases, with 11 bases between. Here the CDR3 reads CSVDLTGKETQYF. As DNA, the CDR3 is TGCAGCGTTGATTTAACAGGGAAAGAGACCCAGTACTTC.

The chain uses TRBV4-1 and TRBJ1-4; D is undetermined. Trimming pared 6 bases from V and 4 bases from J, leaving 12 bases between. Germline V gene sequence: CDR1 MGHRA, CDR2 YSYEKL. The CDR3 extends over 14 amino acids. CDR3 DNA: TGCGCCAGCAGGCTTGGAAGAGATAATGAAAAACTGTTTTTT. It specifies CASRLGRDNEKLFF.

The rearrangement joins TRBV15 to TRBJ2-6, with D perhaps TRBD1 or TRBD2 (7 bases each). In germline, CDR1 is LNHNV, CDR2 YYDKDF (reference sequence). The CDR3 runs to 19 residues. Trimming took 3 bases from V and 1 from J, leaving 19 bases between them. CDR3 nucleotides: TGTGCCACCAGCAGCAGGGGGAGGGGTGGTCCGTCTGGGGCCAACGTCCTGACTTTC. Translated, it gives CATSSRGRGGPSGANVLTF.

As to this clone: The sample contains more than one DNA sequence encoding this CDR3. The chain couples TRBV20-1 to TRBJ2-3; D unresolved. This CDR3 has 11 amino acids. V dropped 2 bases and J dropped 5 bases, with 5 bases sitting between them. Per the germline V gene, CDR1 is DFQATT and CDR2 is SNEGSKA (reference sequence). This chain's CDR3 is CSARLGDTQYF. As DNA, the CDR3 is TGCAGTGCTAGATTGGGAGATACGCAGTATTTT.

This chain connects TRBV30 to TRBJ1-3; D possibly corresponds to TRBD1 (5 bases). The V gene's germline CDR1 is GTSNPN and CDR2 SVGIG (reference sequence). CDR3 length equals 18 residues. The ends were cut back, 0 bases at V and 4 bases at J, with 22 bases in the middle. The CDR3 protein is CAWSVPLYSLQGGNTIYF. The DNA of the CDR3 is TGTGCCTGGAGTGTCCCACTATATTCACTCCAGGGAGGAAACACCATATATTTT.

This chain connects TRBV19 to TRBJ2-3, with D possibly being TRBD1 (6 bases). This CDR3 is 14 amino acids long. From germline, CDR1 is LNHDA and CDR2 SQIVND (reference sequence). The V gene lost 6 bases and the J gene lost 1 base, with 11 bases spanning the gap. CDR3 sequence reads: CASRTRTGTDTQYF. The DNA of the CDR3 is TGTGCCAGTAGGACCCGGACAGGCACAGATACGCAGTATTTT.

This clone has only a few counts. The chain employs TRBV11-2 and TRBJ1-1, with a tentative D call TRBD1 (6 bases). Deletions cut 4 bases from V and 0 bases from J, with 18 bases between. The CDR3 sequence is 17 residues long. Germline V gene data show CDR1 as SGHAT and CDR2 as FQNNGV. The CDR3 loop is CASSSTGTYSMNTEAFF. CDR3 nucleotide sequence: TGTGCCAGCAGCTCGACCGGGACATACTCCATGAACACTGAAGCTTTCTTT.

The rearrangement links TRBV5-6 to TRBJ1-6, with 9 bases lining up with TRBD1. The CDR3 contains 15 residues. The germline gives CDR1 SGHDT, CDR2 YYEEEE. The ends lost 1 base at V and 5 bases at J; junction bases unmatched: 1. In nucleotides, the CDR3 is TGTGCCAGCAGCTTGCGGGACAGGGATAATTCACCCCTCCACTTT. It translates to CASSLRDRDNSPLHF.

This chain joins TRBV19 and TRBJ2-5; a possible D gene is TRBD2 (6 bases). Germline V gene sequence: CDR1 LNHDA, CDR2 SQIVND (reference sequence). CDR3 length: 16 amino acids. V was trimmed by 5 bases and J by 7 bases, leaving 23 bases between them. The CDR3 spells CASSRPGTGGMRTQYF. The CDR3 DNA reads as TGTGCCAGTAGTCGGCCAGGAACAGGAGGGATGAGGACCCAGTACTTC.

This chain joins TRBV7-9 and TRBJ2-3; unclear D gene. V was cut by 2 bases and J by 7 bases, with 7 bases left in between. This CDR3 region has 12 residues. CDR1 is SEHNR and CDR2 is FQNEAQ in the germline V gene (reference sequence). CDR3 residues: CASSLSRNTQYF. CDR3 bases: TGTGCCAGCAGCTTATCCCGGAATACGCAGTATTTT.

This clone has more than one count but fewer than ten. One end of the junction is discordant with germline, which a read error may explain. The chain carries TRBV29-1 and TRBJ1-2; no definite D call. The CDR3 loop spans 8 amino acids. Germline-derived CDR1 and CDR2 are SQVTM and ANQGSEA. The CDR3 DNA sequence: TGCAGCGTTGAAGATGGGAGCTTC. Protein product: CSVEDGSF.

This clone has a handful of counts. The rearrangement uses TRBV2 and TRBJ2-7; D remains ambiguous. Germline loops: CDR1 SNHLY, CDR2 FYNNEI. The CDR3 sequence is 14 residues long. With 4 bases removed from V and 3 bases from J, the gap between germline ends came to 13 bases. CDR3 nucleotides: TGTGCCAGCAGTGGGGTTCTAAGAGTCTACGAGCAGTACTTC. Translated, it gives CASSGVLRVYEQYF.

The chain employs TRBV7-2 and TRBJ2-7, with D unresolved. V was pared by 2 bases and J by 6 bases, with 14 bases between. This CDR3 is 14 amino acids long. From germline, CDR1 is SGHTA and CDR2 FQGNSA. CDR3 region: CASSLIGQRGEQYF. The DNA of the CDR3 is TGTGCCAGCAGCTTAATCGGCCAACGAGGCGAGCAGTACTTC.

This clone has just one count. J is TRBJ1-6 and V is TRBV28; 9 bases match TRBD1. CDR1 MDHEN and CDR2 SYDVKM come from the germline V gene. CDR3 length equals 14 residues. Trimming removed 6 bases from V and 6 bases from J; junction bases left unmatched: 3. In nucleotides, the CDR3 is TGTGCCAGCAGGAGACAGGGGGTTAATTCACCCCTCCACTTT. Translation: CASRRQGVNSPLHF.

The chain has TRBV30 and TRBJ2-1; D could derive from TRBD1 or TRBD2 (5 bases each). Germline V gene lookup returns CDR1 GTSNPN and CDR2 SVGIG (reference sequence). CDR3 length: 14 amino acids. Trimming cost V 3 bases and J 5 bases, with 14 bases left between them. CDR3 sequence reads: CAWRAFGANNEQFF. The CDR3 nucleotides read TGTGCCTGGAGGGCCTTCGGGGCAAACAATGAGCAGTTCTTC.

The chain is built from TRBV10-3 and TRBJ2-5; 11 positions match TRBD1. J lost 5 bases, V lost 4 bases, and 3 bases had no gene match. In germline, CDR1 is ENHRY, CDR2 SYGVKD. The CDR3 loop spans 14 amino acids. The CDR3 loop is CAISGTGGLETQYF. Written as DNA, the CDR3 is TGTGCCATCAGTGGGACAGGGGGCCTGGAGACCCAGTACTTC.

V and J are TRBV7-9 and TRBJ2-1; perhaps TRBD2 as D (5 bases). Germline lookup yields CDR1 SEHNR and CDR2 FQNEAQ (reference sequence). The CDR3 covers 11 residues. V lost 8 bases, J lost 6 bases, and 8 bases lay in between. CDR3 protein: CASVGSNEQFF. As DNA, the CDR3 is TGTGCCAGCGTGGGGAGCAATGAGCAGTTCTTC.

The rearrangement joins TRBV29-1 to TRBJ1-1, with a weak D call TRBD1 (5 bases). The CDR3 covers 13 residues. The germline V gene has CDR1 SQVTM and CDR2 ANQGSEA. V shed 7 bases and J shed 2 bases, with 14 bases lying between them. The CDR3: CSGWQTANTEAFF. CDR3 coding DNA: TGCAGCGGATGGCAGACAGCCAACACTGAAGCTTTCTTT.

This clone showed up just a few times. This rearrangement joins TRBV6-5 to TRBJ1-1; possibly TRBD1 for D (5 bases). V gave up 8 bases and J gave up 0 bases, with 10 bases separating them. Germline V gene sequence: CDR1 MNHEY, CDR2 SVGAGI. This CDR3 region has 13 residues. DNA of the CDR3: TGTGCCAGCTTGGGGGTCATGAACACTGAAGCTTTCTTT. Translated, it gives CASLGVMNTEAFF.

The chain uses TRBV25-1 and TRBJ1-6; no reliable D call. Trimming removed 4 bases at V and 3 bases at J, with 13 bases between. The CDR3 has 16 residues. The germline V gene has CDR1 MGHDK and CDR2 SYGVNS. This CDR3 is CASSARKDNYNSPLHF. For the CDR3, the DNA is TGTGCCAGCAGTGCCCGAAAGGATAACTATAATTCACCCCTCCACTTT.